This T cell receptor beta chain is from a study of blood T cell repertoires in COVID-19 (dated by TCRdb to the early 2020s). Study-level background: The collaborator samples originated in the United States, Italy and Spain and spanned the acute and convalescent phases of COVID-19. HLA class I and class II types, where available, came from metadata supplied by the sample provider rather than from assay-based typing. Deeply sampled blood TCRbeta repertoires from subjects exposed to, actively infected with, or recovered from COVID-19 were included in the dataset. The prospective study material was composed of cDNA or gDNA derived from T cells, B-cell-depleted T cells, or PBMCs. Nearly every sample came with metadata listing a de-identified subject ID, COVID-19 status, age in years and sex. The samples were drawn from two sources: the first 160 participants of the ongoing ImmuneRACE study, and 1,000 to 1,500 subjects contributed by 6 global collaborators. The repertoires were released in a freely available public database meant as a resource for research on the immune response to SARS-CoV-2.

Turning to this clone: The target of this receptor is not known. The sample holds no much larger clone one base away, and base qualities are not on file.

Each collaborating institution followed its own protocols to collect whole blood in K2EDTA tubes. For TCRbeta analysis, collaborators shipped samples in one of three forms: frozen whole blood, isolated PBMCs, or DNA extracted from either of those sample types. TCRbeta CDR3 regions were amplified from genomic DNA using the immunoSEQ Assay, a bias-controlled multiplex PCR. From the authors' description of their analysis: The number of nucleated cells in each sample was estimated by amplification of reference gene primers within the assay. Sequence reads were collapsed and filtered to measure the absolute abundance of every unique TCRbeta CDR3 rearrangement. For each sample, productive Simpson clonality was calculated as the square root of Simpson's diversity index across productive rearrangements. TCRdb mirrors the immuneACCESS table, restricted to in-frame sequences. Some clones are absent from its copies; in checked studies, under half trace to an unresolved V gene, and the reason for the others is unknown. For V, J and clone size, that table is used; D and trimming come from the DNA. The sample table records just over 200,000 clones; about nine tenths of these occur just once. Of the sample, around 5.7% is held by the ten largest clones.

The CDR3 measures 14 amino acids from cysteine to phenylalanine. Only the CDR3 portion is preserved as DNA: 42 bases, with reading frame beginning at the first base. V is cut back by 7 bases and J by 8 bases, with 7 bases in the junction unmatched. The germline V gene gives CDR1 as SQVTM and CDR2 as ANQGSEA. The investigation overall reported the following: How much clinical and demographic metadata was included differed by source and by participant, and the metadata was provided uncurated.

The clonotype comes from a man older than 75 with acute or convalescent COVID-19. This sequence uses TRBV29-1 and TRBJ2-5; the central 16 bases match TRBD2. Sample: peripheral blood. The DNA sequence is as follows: TGCAGCGCAGAAGGGACTAGCGGGGGGGGTACCCAGTACTTC. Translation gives CSAEGTSGGGTQYF.